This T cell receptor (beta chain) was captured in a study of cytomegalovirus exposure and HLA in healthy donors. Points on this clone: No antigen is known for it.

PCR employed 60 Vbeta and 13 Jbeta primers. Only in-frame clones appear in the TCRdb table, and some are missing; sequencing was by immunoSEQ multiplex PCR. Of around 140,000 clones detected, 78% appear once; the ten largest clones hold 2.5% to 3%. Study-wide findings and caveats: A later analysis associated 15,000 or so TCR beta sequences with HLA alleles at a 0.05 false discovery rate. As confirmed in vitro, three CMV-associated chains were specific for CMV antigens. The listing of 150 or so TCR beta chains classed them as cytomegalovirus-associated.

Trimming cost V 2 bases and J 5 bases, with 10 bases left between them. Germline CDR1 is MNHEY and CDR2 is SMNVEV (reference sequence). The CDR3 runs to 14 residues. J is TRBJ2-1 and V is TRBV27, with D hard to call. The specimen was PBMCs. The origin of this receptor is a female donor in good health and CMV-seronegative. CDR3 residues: CASSLATTHNEQFF. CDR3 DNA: TGTGCCAGCAGTTTAGCCACAACCCACAATGAGCAGTTCTTC.